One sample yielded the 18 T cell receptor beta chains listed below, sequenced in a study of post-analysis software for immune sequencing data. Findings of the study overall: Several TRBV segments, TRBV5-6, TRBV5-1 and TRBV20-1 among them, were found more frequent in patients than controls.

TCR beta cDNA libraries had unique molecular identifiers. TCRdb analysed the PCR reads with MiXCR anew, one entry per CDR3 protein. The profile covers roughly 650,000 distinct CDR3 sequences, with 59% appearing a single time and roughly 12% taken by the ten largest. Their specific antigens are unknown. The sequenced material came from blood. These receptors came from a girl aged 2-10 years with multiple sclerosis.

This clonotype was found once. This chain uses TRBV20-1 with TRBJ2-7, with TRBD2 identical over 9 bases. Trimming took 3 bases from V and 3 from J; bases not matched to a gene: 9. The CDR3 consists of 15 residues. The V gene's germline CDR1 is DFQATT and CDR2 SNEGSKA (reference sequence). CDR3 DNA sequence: TGCAGTGCTAGCCCAGCGGGAGGTCCCCTCTACGAGCAGTACTTC. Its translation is CSASPAGGPLYEQYF.

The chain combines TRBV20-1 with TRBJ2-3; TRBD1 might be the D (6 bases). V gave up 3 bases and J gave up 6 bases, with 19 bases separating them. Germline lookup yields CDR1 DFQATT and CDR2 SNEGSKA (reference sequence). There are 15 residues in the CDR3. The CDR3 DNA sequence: TGCAGTGCTAGTCAGGGGATCAGGGGTCGGGATACGCAGTATTTT. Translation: CSASQGIRGRDTQYF.

The CDR3 DNA sequence: TGTGCCAGCAGTTTATTGGCAGGGGGAGGAGACAAGCAGTACTTC. Its protein is CASSLLAGGGDKQYF. V usage is TRBV12-3 or TRBV12-4 and J usage is TRBJ2-7, with D maybe TRBD1 (7 bases). V gave up 2 bases and J gave up 8 bases, with 19 bases separating them. The CDR3 spans 15 residues.

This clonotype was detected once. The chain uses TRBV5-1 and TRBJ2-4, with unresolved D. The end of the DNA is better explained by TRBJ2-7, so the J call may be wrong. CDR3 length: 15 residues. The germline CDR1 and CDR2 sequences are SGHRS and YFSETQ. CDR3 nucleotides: TGCGCCAGCAGCTTGAATGAAGTGTCAACCTACGAGCAGTACTTC. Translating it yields CASSLNEVSTYEQYF.

The CDR3 region is CASRRSGRNTEAFF. CDR3 bases: TGTGCCAGCAGGAGATCAGGACGGAACACTGAAGCTTTCTTT. The chain couples TRBV12-3 or TRBV12-4 to TRBJ1-1; D unresolved. Trimming cost V 6 bases and J 1 base, with 12 bases left between them. CDR3 length equals 14 residues.

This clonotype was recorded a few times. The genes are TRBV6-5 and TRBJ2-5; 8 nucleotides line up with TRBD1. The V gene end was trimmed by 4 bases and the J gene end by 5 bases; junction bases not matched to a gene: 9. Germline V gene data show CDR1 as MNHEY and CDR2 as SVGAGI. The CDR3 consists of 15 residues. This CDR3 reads CASSSSGGEWETQYF. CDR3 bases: TGTGCCAGCAGTTCCTCAGGGGGCGAGTGGGAGACCCAGTACTTC.

CDR3 loop: CAISEGTASTDTQYF. The CDR3 bases are TGTGCCATCAGTGAAGGGACAGCTAGCACAGATACGCAGTATTTT. The chain recombines TRBV10-3 with TRBJ2-3, with 7 bases fitting TRBD1. CDR3 size: 15 residues. Germline V gene sequence: CDR1 ENHRY, CDR2 SYGVKD. Unmatched junction bases numbered 3, after V lost 3 bases and J lost 0 bases.

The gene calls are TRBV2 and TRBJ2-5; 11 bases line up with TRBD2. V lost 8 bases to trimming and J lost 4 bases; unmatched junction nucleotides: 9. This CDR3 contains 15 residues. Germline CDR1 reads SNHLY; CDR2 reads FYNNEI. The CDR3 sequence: CASLMASGRSETQYF. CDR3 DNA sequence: TGTGCCAGCCTGATGGCTAGCGGGAGGTCAGAGACCCAGTACTTC.

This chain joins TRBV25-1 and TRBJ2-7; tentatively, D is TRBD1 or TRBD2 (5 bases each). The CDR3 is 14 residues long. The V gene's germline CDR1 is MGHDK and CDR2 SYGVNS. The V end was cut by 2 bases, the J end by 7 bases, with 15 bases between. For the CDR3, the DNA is TGTGCCAGCAGTGAACAGGGAGACTACAATGAGCAGTACTTC. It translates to CASSEQGDYNEQYF.

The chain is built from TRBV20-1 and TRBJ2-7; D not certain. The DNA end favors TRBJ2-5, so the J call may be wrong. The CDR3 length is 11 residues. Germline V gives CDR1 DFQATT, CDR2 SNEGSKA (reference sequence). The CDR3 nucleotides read TGCAGTGCTATGGCGTGGGAGACCCAGTACTTC. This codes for CSAMAWETQYF.

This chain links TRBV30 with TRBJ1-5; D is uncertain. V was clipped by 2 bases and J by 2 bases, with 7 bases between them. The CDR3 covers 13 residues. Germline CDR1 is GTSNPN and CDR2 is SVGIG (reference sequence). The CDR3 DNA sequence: TGTGCCTGGAGTCAAGAGGGCAATCAGCCCCAGCATTTT. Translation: CAWSQEGNQPQHF.

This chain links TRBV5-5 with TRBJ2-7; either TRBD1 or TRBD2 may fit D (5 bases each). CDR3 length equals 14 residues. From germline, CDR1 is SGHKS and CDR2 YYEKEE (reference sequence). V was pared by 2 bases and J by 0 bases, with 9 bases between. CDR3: CASSFRDGSYEQYF. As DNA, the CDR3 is TGTGCCAGCAGCTTCCGGGACGGCTCCTACGAGCAGTACTTC.

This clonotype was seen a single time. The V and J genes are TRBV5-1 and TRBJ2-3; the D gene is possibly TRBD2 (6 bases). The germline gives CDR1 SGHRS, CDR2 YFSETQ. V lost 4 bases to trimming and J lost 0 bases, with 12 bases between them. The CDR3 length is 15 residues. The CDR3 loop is CASSRRDGSTDTQYF. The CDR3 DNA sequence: TGCGCCAGCAGCAGGAGGGACGGCAGCACAGATACGCAGTATTTT.

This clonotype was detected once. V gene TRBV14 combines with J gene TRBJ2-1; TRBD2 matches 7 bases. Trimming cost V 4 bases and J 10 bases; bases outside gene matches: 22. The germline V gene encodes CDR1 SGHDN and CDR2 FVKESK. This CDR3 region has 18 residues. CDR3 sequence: CASSLMKPGLSVLGEQFF. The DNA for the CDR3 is TGTGCCAGCAGCCTAATGAAACCGGGACTAAGTGTTTTGGGAGAGCAGTTCTTC.

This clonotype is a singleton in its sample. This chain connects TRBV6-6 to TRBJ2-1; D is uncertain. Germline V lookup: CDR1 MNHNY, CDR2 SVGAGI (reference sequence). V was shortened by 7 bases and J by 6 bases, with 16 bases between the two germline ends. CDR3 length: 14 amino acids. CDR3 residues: CASNPSPAFNEQFF. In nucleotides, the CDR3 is TGTGCCAGCAATCCGAGCCCTGCCTTCAATGAGCAGTTCTTC.

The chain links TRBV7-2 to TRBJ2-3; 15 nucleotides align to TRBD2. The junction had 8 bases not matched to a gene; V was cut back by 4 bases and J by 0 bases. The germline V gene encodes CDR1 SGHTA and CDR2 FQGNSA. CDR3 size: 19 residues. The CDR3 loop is CASSSPGTSGGPSTDTQYF. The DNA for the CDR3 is TGTGCCAGCAGCTCACCCGGGACTAGCGGGGGGCCCAGCACAGATACGCAGTATTTT.

The CDR3 region has the DNA TGTGCCAGCAGTTACAGGGGGCACTATAACATCGGCAATCAGCCCCAGCATTTT. Translation: CASSYRGHYNIGNQPQHF. V and J are TRBV6-2 or TRBV6-3 and TRBJ1-5; 7 nucleotides align to TRBD1. CDR1 MNHEY and CDR2 SVGEGT come from the germline V gene. The junction had 12 bases not matched to a gene; V was cut back by 2 bases and J by 2 bases. There are 18 residues in the CDR3.

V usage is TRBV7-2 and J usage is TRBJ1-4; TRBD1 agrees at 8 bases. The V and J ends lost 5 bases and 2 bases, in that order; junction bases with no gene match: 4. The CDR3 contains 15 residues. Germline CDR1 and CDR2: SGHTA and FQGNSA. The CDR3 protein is CASSQDRVTNEKLFF. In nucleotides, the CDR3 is TGTGCCAGCAGCCAGGACAGGGTGACTAATGAAAAACTGTTTTTT.